The T cell receptor beta chain described here comes from a study of metastatic and nonmetastatic thyroid tumors. Patients had received no treatment of any kind before thyroid surgery. TCRdb re-analyzed the PCR reads using MiXCR. The sample includes some 10,000 clones, roughly 12% of them seen just once. Germline-derived CDR1 and CDR2 are MDHEN and SYDVKM. The trim removed 2 bases at V and 6 bases at J, leaving 4 bases unmatched. The CDR3 consists of 14 residues. The chain combines TRBV28 with TRBJ2-4; 7 positions match TRBD1. This TCR derives from a female donor with papillary thyroid cancer or a benign thyroid nodule (not recorded which). Some clones in this sample may be carry-over from other donors' samples. The sample was blood. CDR3 in DNA: TGTGCCAGCAGTTTACCAGGGGGAAGAAACATTCAGTACTTC. Translation: CASSLPGGRNIQYF.